The 2 T cell receptor beta chains listed next were all sequenced from one sample in a study of shared clonotypes between healthy human individuals. The repertoire was sequenced with immunoSEQ multiplex PCR; TCRdb's copy has only in-frame clones and lacks some. The sample contains over a million clones, roughly 96% of which appear only once. The sample taken for sequencing was naive CD4+ T cells sorted from blood. The subset is: CD45RA+ positively selected. These receptors came from a man aged 25 to 40 in good health.

The chain links TRBV11-2 to TRBJ2-2, with TRBD2 as a possible D gene (5 bases). The V gene lost 2 bases and the J gene lost 6 bases, with 7 bases spanning the gap. Looked up from germline, CDR1 is SGHAT and CDR2 is FQNNGV. This CDR3 is 13 amino acids long. The CDR3 loop is CASSLFGAGELFF. The CDR3 region has the DNA TGTGCCAGCAGCTTATTCGGGGCCGGGGAGCTGTTTTTT.

This clone has only one observation. Here the CDR3 DNA reads TGTGCCAGCAGCCGGGGACGGGGCTACGAGCAGTACTTC. Translating gives CASSRGRGYEQYF. This chain uses TRBV5-8 with TRBJ2-7, with D tentatively TRBD1 or TRBD2 (5 bases each). Germline values: CDR1 SGHTS, CDR2 YDEGEE. The V end lost 4 bases, the J end lost 3 bases, and 11 bases lay between the germline ends. CDR3 length: 13 amino acids.